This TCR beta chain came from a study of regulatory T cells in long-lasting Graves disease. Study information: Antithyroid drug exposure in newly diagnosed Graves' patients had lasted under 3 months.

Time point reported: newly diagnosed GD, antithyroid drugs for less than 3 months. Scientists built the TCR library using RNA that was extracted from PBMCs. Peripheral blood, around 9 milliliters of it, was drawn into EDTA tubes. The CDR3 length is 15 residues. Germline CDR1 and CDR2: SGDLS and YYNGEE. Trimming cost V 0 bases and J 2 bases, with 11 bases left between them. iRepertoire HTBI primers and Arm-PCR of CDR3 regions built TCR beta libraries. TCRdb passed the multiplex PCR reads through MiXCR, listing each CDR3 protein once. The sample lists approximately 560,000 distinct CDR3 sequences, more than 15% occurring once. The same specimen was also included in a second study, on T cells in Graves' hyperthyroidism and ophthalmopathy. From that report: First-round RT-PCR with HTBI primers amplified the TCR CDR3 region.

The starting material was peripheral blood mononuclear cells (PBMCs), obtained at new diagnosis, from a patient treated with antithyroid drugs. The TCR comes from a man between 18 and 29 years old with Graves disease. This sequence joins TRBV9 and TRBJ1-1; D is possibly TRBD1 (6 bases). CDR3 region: CASSVGGAQNTEAFF. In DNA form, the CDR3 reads TGTGCCAGCAGCGTAGGGGGGGCACAAAACACTGAAGCTTTCTTT.